The 32 T cell receptor beta chains given below trace back to one sample, sequenced in a study of T cell responses to AZD1222 COVID-19 vaccine. Measured with immunoSEQ multiplex PCR; TCRdb has only the in-frame clones, and not every one. The table lists tens of thousands of clones, around 88% of them singletons. The sample in question was peripheral blood, obtained 28 days after the second dose of the MenACWY control vaccine. The origin of the receptors is an adult who received the MenACWY meningococcal vaccine as a control.

This rearrangement joins TRBV7-9 to TRBJ2-5, with TRBD1 matching 8 bases. The CDR3 runs 15 residues. The V gene's germline CDR1 is SEHNR and CDR2 FQNEAQ (reference sequence). Trimming at V came to 5 bases and at J to 3 bases, leaving 8 bases not matched to a gene. The CDR3 here is CASSPRTGMKETQYF. Here the CDR3 DNA reads TGTGCCAGCAGCCCAAGGACAGGGATGAAAGAGACCCAGTACTTC.

The chain has TRBV6-5 and TRBJ2-2; D may be TRBD1 (6 bases). CDR1 is MNHEY, CDR2 SVGAGI, per germline. Deletions cut 6 bases from V and 6 bases from J, with 11 bases between. The CDR3 runs to 13 residues. The CDR3 region is CASSLQGAGELFF. CDR3 DNA: TGTGCCAGCAGCCTACAGGGAGCCGGGGAGCTGTTTTTT.

The gene calls are TRBV2 and TRBJ1-4; TRBD1 is a possible D gene (6 bases). This CDR3 has 13 residues. V shed 4 bases and J shed 8 bases, with 11 bases lying between them. The germline CDR1 and CDR2 sequences are SNHLY and FYNNEI. CDR3 nucleotide sequence: TGTGCCAGCAGTGTCGGGGGGCGGGAAAAACTGTTTTTT. Amino acids: CASSVGGREKLFF.

The sample holds a few counts of this clone. The gene calls are TRBV18 and TRBJ2-2; D unresolved. V was shortened by 1 base and J by 1 base, with 1 base between the two germline ends. Germline values: CDR1 KGHSH, CDR2 LQKENI. CDR3 length: 13 amino acids. CDR3 nucleotides: TGTGCCAGCTCACCACAGAACACCGGGGAGCTGTTTTTT. It codes for CASSPQNTGELFF.

The chain uses TRBV23-1 and TRBJ2-7; tentative D call: TRBD1 (5 bases). TRBV23-1 is reported as an ORF; its role is uncertain. CDR3 size: 13 residues. With 6 bases removed from V and 0 bases from J, the gap between germline ends came to 9 bases. The CDR3 DNA follows: TGCGCCAGCAGCGACAGAACCTCCTACGAGCAGTACTTC. Translation gives CASSDRTSYEQYF.

The V gene is TRBV5-6, the J gene TRBJ1-1; 8 nucleotides match TRBD1. The ends lost 3 bases at V and 5 bases at J; junction bases unmatched: 9. The V gene's germline CDR1 is SGHDT and CDR2 YYEEEE. The CDR3 is 15 amino acids. The chain's CDR3 is CASSWPYRGETEAFF. Here the CDR3 DNA reads TGTGCCAGCAGCTGGCCCTACAGGGGGGAGACTGAAGCTTTCTTT.

The V and J genes are TRBV6-4 and TRBJ2-1; 8 nucleotides match TRBD1. The germline gives CDR1 MRHNA, CDR2 SNTAGT. The CDR3 contains 16 residues. V shed 4 bases and J 4 bases; nucleotides not matched to a gene: 9. As DNA, the CDR3 is TGTGCCAGCAGTGCGGACCCGGGACAGGCATACAATGAGCAGTTCTTC. Translation: CASSADPGQAYNEQFF.

The J gene is TRBJ2-2, the V gene TRBV4-3; 13 nucleotides align to TRBD2. This CDR3 has 18 residues. The V gene's germline CDR1 is LGHNA and CDR2 YSLEER. V was clipped by 1 base and J by 0 bases; unmatched bases: 2. The CDR3 DNA reads as TGCGCCAGCAGCCAAGGACTAGCGGGGGGAACGAACACCGGGGAGCTGTTTTTT. It specifies CASSQGLAGGTNTGELFF.

The chain links TRBV4-1 to TRBJ2-7; TRBD1 aligns across 10 bases. CDR1 and CDR2 from the germline V gene are MGHRA and YSYEKL. The V and J ends lost 3 bases and 3 bases, in that order; junction bases with no gene match: 5. The CDR3 has 15 residues. The CDR3 DNA is TGCGCCAGCAGCCAGTCCCGGACAGGGGGCTACGAGCAGTACTTC. It translates to CASSQSRTGGYEQYF.

The rearrangement joins TRBV7-9 to TRBJ2-2, with no clear D. The germline V gene has CDR1 SEHNR and CDR2 FQNEAQ (reference sequence). Trimming removed 1 base at V and 1 base at J, with 7 bases between. The CDR3 spans 15 residues. The CDR3 sequence is CASSLGPMNTGELFF. The CDR3 DNA reads as TGTGCCAGCAGCTTAGGCCCAATGAACACCGGGGAGCTGTTTTTT.

This clone was recorded once. The V gene is TRBV4-3, the J gene TRBJ2-3; D is ambiguous. V gave up 1 base and J gave up 3 bases, with 8 bases separating them. Looked up from germline, CDR1 is LGHNA and CDR2 is YSLEER. This CDR3 is built from 14 residues. The CDR3 is CASSQVPGTDTQYF. Here the CDR3 DNA reads TGCGCCAGCAGCCAAGTTCCGGGTACAGATACGCAGTATTTT.

The chain couples TRBV24-1 to TRBJ2-5, with 8 bases lining up with TRBD1. Germline values: CDR1 KGHDR, CDR2 SFDVKD. Trimming at V came to 3 bases and at J to 5 bases, leaving 10 bases not matched to a gene. This CDR3 contains 16 residues. CDR3 region: CATSDPGTGEGETQYF. As DNA, the CDR3 is TGTGCCACCAGTGATCCCGGGACAGGTGAGGGGGAGACCCAGTACTTC.

V and J are TRBV7-9 and TRBJ1-1; D uncertain. Germline CDR1 reads SEHNR; CDR2 reads FQNEAQ (reference sequence). V shed 1 base and J shed 5 bases, with 8 bases lying between them. CDR3 length equals 13 residues. DNA of the CDR3: TGTGCCAGCAGCTTAGACTCAAAGACTGAAGCTTTCTTT. Translated, it gives CASSLDSKTEAFF.

The V call is TRBV13, the J call TRBJ1-1; 9 bases are shared with TRBD1. There are 15 residues in the CDR3. Unmatched junction bases numbered 8, after V lost 5 bases and J lost 4 bases. Germline CDR1 PRHDT, CDR2 FYEKMQ (reference sequence). CDR3 nucleotide sequence: TGTGCCAGCAGCACCCGACAGGGGGTAGGCACTGAAGCTTTCTTT. Protein product: CASSTRQGVGTEAFF.

The chain employs TRBV19 and TRBJ1-5; possibly TRBD1 for D (5 bases). The CDR3 loop spans 13 amino acids. CDR1 and CDR2 (germline): LNHDA, SQIVND (reference sequence). Trimming removed 6 bases at V and 5 bases at J, with 11 bases between. CDR3 loop: CASSTQGHQPQHF. CDR3 DNA sequence: TGTGCCAGTAGCACGCAGGGCCATCAGCCCCAGCATTTT.

This chain connects TRBV7-5 to TRBJ2-7; the table assigns TRBD1, which was not confirmed against the DNA. TRBV7-5 corresponds to a pseudogene. The CDR3 consists of 14 residues. CDR3: CVRSLWTGFYEQYF. In DNA, the CDR3 is TGTGTCAGAAGCTTGTGGACAGGGTTTTACGAGCAGTACTTC.

This chain links TRBV15 with TRBJ2-1; 9 bases match TRBD1. V trimming: 1 base; J trimming: 9 bases; junction bases outside the gene matches: 10. The CDR3 contains 16 residues. In germline, CDR1 is LNHNV, CDR2 YYDKDF (reference sequence). CDR3 region: CATSRAGQGKSGEQFF. The CDR3 DNA sequence: TGTGCCACCAGCAGAGCCGGACAGGGGAAGTCCGGTGAGCAGTTCTTC. The full variable domain, with the rest looked up from reference TRBV15 and TRBJ2-1, is DAMVIQNPRYQVTQFGKPVTLSCSQTLNHNVMYWYQQKSSQAPKLLFHYYDKDFNNEADTPDNFQSRRPNTSFCFLDIRSPGLGDTAMYLCATSRAGQGKSGEQFFGPGTRLTVL.

In its sample, this clone was seen once. The chain couples TRBV19 to TRBJ1-2, with TRBD1 matching 7 bases. J lost 6 bases, V lost 6 bases, and 10 bases had no gene match. Germline V gene lookup returns CDR1 LNHDA and CDR2 SQIVND (reference sequence). This CDR3 region has 14 residues. In nucleotides, the CDR3 is TGTGCCAGTAGGGGGACAGTTGGCTTGAATGGCTACACCTTC. Translating gives CASRGTVGLNGYTF.

The rearrangement joins TRBV5-4 to TRBJ1-2; TRBD1 matches at 8 bases. V dropped 0 bases and J dropped 4; count of bases not matched to a gene: 2. CDR1 SGHNT and CDR2 YYREEE come from the germline V gene (reference sequence). The CDR3 runs to 14 residues. CDR3 region: CASSLETGVYGYTF. In DNA form, the CDR3 reads TGTGCCAGCAGCTTGGAGACAGGGGTCTATGGCTACACCTTC.

The sample holds one count of this clone. The chain has TRBV5-1 and TRBJ1-1; D might be TRBD1 (6 bases). CDR3 length equals 14 residues. Germline values: CDR1 SGHRS, CDR2 YFSETQ. Trimming pared 2 bases from V and 4 bases from J, leaving 12 bases between. The CDR3 nucleotides read TGCGCCAGCAGCTTTGGGGGGCAGAGCACTGAAGCTTTCTTT. It codes for CASSFGGQSTEAFF.

The count of this clone is one. The gene calls are TRBV7-6 and TRBJ1-1, with D possibly being TRBD1 (5 bases). V shed 1 base and J shed 6 bases, with 12 bases lying between them. Germline V gene sequence: CDR1 SGHVS, CDR2 FNYEAQ. The CDR3 runs to 14 residues. CDR3 protein: CASSLGGNGPEAFF. For the CDR3, the DNA is TGTGCCAGCAGCTTAGGGGGGAACGGCCCTGAAGCTTTCTTT. Filled out from reference TRBV7-6 and TRBJ1-1, the complete variable domain reads GAGVSQSPRYKVTKRGQDVALRCDPISGHVSLYWYRQALGQGPEFLTYFNYEAQQDKSGLPNDRFSAERPEGSISTLTIQRTEQRDSAMYRCASSLGGNGPEAFFGQGTRLTVV.

The chain joins TRBV6-5 to TRBJ1-2; D may be TRBD1 (5 bases). CDR3 length equals 14 residues. Trimming left V 5 bases short and J 0 bases short, with 10 bases between. From germline, CDR1 is MNHEY and CDR2 SVGAGI. The chain's CDR3 is CASSRGNTNYGYTF. The CDR3 coding sequence is TGTGCCAGCAGTAGGGGAAACACTAACTATGGCTACACCTTC.

This chain joins TRBV5-1 and TRBJ1-2; 7 bases agree with TRBD1. The germline V gene encodes CDR1 SGHRS and CDR2 YFSETQ. V shed 5 bases and J 4 bases; nucleotides not matched to a gene: 8. The CDR3 is 14 amino acids. The CDR3 DNA sequence: TGCGCCAGCAGGAACCAGGGGGACTCCTATGGCTACACCTTC. Amino acids: CASRNQGDSYGYTF.

This clone has a single count. The DNA for the CDR3 is TGTGCCAGCTCACCCTCCGGGACACTTAGCAATCAGCCCCAGCATTTT. This codes for CASSPSGTLSNQPQHF. The chain uses TRBV18 and TRBJ1-5; perhaps TRBD1 as D (6 bases). CDR1 KGHSH and CDR2 LQKENI come from the germline V gene. The CDR3 has 16 amino acids. V lost 3 bases to trimming and J lost 0 bases, with 12 bases between them.

The rearrangement uses TRBV5-1 and TRBJ1-4; D is possibly TRBD1 (5 bases). CDR1 is SGHRS and CDR2 is YFSETQ in the germline V gene. The CDR3 loop spans 14 amino acids. Deletions cut 4 bases from V and 8 bases from J, with 15 bases between. The CDR3 DNA sequence: TGCGCCAGCAGCAGGGACGGGCTATGGGAAAAACTGTTTTTT. It translates to CASSRDGLWEKLFF.

The chain carries TRBV12-3 or TRBV12-4 and TRBJ1-5; maybe TRBD1 (5 bases). Between the trimmed V and J ends, which lost 1 base and 9 bases, there was a span of 10 bases. The CDR3 is 13 amino acids. In DNA form, the CDR3 reads TGTGCCAGCAGTTTAGAGGGGTCAGGGCCCCAGCATTTT. Protein product: CASSLEGSGPQHF.

The table lists this clone with a count of one. The rearrangement links TRBV29-1 to TRBJ1-1; D remains ambiguous. This CDR3 has 11 amino acids. The germline gives CDR1 SQVTM, CDR2 ANQGSEA. The V and J ends lost 7 bases and 3 bases respectively, with 9 bases between them. CDR3: CSGGGYTEAFF. The CDR3 region has the DNA TGCAGCGGGGGTGGCTACACTGAAGCTTTCTTT.

This clone was found once. This chain joins TRBV7-9 and TRBJ1-1; D is uncertain. This CDR3 region has 14 residues. Germline CDR1 is SEHNR and CDR2 is FQNEAQ (reference sequence). The V end lost 3 bases, the J end lost 1 base, and 9 bases lay between the germline ends. The CDR3 spells CASSLIGSNTEAFF. The CDR3 DNA sequence: TGTGCCAGCAGCTTGATAGGCTCGAACACTGAAGCTTTCTTT. Together with reference TRBV7-9 and TRBJ1-1, the CDR3 gives the full variable domain: DTGVSQNPRHKITKRGQNVTFRCDPISEHNRLYWYRQTLGQGPEFLTYFQNEAQLEKSRLLSDRFSAERPKGSFSTLEIQRTEQGDSAMYLCASSLIGSNTEAFFGQGTRLTVV.

This clone occurred once. The V call is TRBV27, the J call TRBJ2-2; 11 bases line up with TRBD2. The CDR3 is 14 residues long. CDR1 is MNHEY, CDR2 SMNVEV, per germline (reference sequence). The V segment lost 7 bases and the J segment 9 bases; nucleotides outside the gene matches: 7. The CDR3, as DNA: TGTGCCAGCACTTCCCTAGCGGGGGGAAGGGAGCTGTTTTTT. It specifies CASTSLAGGRELFF.

The CDR3: CASSETYEQYF. The CDR3 DNA sequence: TGTGCCAGCAGCGAAACCTACGAGCAGTACTTC. The rearrangement joins TRBV2 to TRBJ2-7; D unclear. The V end lost 6 bases, the J end lost 2 bases, and 5 bases lay between the germline ends. Germline-derived CDR1 and CDR2 are SNHLY and FYNNEI. The CDR3 contains 11 residues. The variable domain in full, with the rest retrieved from reference TRBV2 and TRBJ2-7, is EPEVTQTPSHQVTQMGQEVILRCVPISNHLYFYWYRQILGQKVEFLVSFYNNEISEKSEIFDDQFSVERPDGSNFTLKIRSTKLEDSAMYFCASSETYEQYFGPGTRLTVT.

This clone appeared once. This chain connects TRBV28 to TRBJ2-7, with D tentatively TRBD1 (6 bases). Germline loops: CDR1 MDHEN, CDR2 SYDVKM. CDR3 length: 13 amino acids. V was cut by 4 bases and J by 4 bases, with 11 bases left in between. The CDR3 coding sequence is TGTGCCAGCAGTTCTGGGACAACTTACGAGCAGTACTTC. Its translation: CASSSGTTYEQYF. The full variable domain, rest sourced from reference TRBV28 and TRBJ2-7, is DVKVTQSSRYLVKRTGEKVFLECVQDMDHENMFWYRQDPGLGLRLIYFSYDVKMKEKGDIPEGYSVSREKKERFSLILESASTNQTSMYLCASSSGTTYEQYFGPGTRLTVT.

The rearrangement uses TRBV11-3 and TRBJ2-2; D call uncertain. CDR1 SGHNT and CDR2 YENEEA come from the germline V gene. The CDR3 covers 14 residues. The germline V and J ends were trimmed by 2 bases and 5 bases, with 9 bases remaining between them. CDR3 DNA: TGTGCCAGCAGCTTAAGCATGGTAACCGGGGAGCTGTTTTTT. This sequence encodes CASSLSMVTGELFF. Using reference TRBV11-3 and TRBJ2-2 for the parts outside the CDR3, the full variable domain is EAGVVQSPRYKIIEKKQPVAFWCNPISGHNTLYWYLQNLGQGPELLIRYENEEAVDDSQLPKDRFSAERLKGVDSTLKIQPAELGDSAVYLCASSLSMVTGELFFGEGSRLTVL.